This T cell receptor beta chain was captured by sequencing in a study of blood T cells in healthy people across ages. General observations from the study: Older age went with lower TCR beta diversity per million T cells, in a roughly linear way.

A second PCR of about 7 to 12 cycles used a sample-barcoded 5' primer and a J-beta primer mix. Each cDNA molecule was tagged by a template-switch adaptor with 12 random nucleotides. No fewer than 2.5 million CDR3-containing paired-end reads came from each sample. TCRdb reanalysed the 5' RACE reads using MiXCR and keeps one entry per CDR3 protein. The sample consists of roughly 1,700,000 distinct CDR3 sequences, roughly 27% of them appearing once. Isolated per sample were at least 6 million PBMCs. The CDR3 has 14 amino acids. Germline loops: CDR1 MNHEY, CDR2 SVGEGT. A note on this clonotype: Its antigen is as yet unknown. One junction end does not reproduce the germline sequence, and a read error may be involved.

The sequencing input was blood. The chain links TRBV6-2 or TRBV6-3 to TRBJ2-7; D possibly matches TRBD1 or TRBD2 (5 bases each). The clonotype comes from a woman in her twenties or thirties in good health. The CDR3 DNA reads TGTGCCAGCAGGGGGACGGTGAGCTCCTACGAGGAGTACTTC. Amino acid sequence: CASRGTVSSYEEYF.